This T cell receptor (beta chain) is drawn from a study of blood T cells in healthy people across ages. Whole-study findings and limits: A roughly linear age-dependent decrease characterized TCR beta diversity per million T cells. When set beside aged donors, long-lived donors presented more naive CD4+ cells and higher diversity.

CDR3 size: 13 residues. The V gene's germline CDR1 is SQVTM and CDR2 ANQGSEA. Through a sample-barcoded 5' primer and a J-beta primer mix, a second PCR was run for roughly 7 to 12 cycles. A tag from a template-switch adaptor with 12 random nucleotides marked each cDNA molecule. TCRdb called the 5' RACE reads again in MiXCR, with one record for every CDR3 protein. The table records about 640,000 distinct CDR3 sequences, approximately 30% of them present only once. At least 6.5 million PBMCs were isolated per sample. Remarks on this clonotype: The antigen is not known.

J is TRBJ2-4 and V is TRBV29-1, with TRBD1 matching over 8 bases. The DNA end is a closer match to TRBJ2-7, so the J assignment may be wrong. Sequencing was done on a sample of blood. The receptor was isolated from a woman of 80 years or more in good health. CDR3 coding DNA: TGCAGCGTAACCGGGACAGGAGACTACGAGCAGTACTTC. This translates into CSVTGTGDYEQYF.